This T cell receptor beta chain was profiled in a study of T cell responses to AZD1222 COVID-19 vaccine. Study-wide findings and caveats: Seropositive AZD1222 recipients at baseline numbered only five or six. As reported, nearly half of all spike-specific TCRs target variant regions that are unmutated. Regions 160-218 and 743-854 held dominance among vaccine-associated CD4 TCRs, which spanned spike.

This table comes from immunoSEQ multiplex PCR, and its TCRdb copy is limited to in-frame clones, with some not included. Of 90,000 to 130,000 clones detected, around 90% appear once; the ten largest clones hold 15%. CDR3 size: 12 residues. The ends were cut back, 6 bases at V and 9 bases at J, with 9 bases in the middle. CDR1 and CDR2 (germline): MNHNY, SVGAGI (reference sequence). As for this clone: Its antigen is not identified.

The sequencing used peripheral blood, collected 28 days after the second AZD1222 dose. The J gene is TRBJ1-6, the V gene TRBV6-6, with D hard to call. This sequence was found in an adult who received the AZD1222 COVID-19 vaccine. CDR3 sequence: CASRREGSPLHF. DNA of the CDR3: TGTGCCAGCAGGAGGGAGGGTTCACCCCTCCACTTT.